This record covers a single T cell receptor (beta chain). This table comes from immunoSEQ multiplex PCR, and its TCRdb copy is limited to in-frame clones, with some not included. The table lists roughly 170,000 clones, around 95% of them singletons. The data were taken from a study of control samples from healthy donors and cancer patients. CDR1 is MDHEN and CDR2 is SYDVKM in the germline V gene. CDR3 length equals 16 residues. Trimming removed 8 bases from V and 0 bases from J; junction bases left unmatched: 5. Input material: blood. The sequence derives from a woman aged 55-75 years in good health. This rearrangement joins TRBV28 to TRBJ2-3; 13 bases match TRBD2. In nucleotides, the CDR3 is TGTGCCAGCGGACTAGCGGGGGCCGCTAGCACAGATACGCAGTATTTT. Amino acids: CASGLAGAASTDTQYF.